The rows below give T cell receptor beta chains drawn from one sample of a study of cytomegalovirus exposure and HLA in healthy donors. Sequenced by immunoSEQ multiplex PCR; TCRdb stores in-frame clones only, minus some. The sample lists fewer than 120,000 clones, roughly 90% seen once, with roughly 1.4% in the top ten. The sequenced sample consisted of PBMCs. These receptors came from a woman aged 25-40 years in good health and CMV-seropositive. The CDR3 runs from the conserved cysteine through the conserved F or W. A D gene is named only where the DNA matches it firmly. Clone size is given for some rows only: seen once, a few or many times, or a class if the clone is expanded.

size	V	length	D	J	DNA	CDR3
-	TRBV20-1	11	-	TRBJ2-3	TGCAGTGCAACTCAGGCAGATACGCAGTATTTT	CSATQADTQYF
-	TRBV30	12	-	TRBJ2-7	TGTGCCTGGAGTCGAGATTTCGACGAGCAGTACTTC	CAWSRDFDEQYF
-	TRBV11-3	15	TRBD1	TRBJ1-1	TGTGCCAGCAGCCCTGGGACAGGGTTAAACACTGAAGCTTTCTTT	CASSPGTGLNTEAFF
-	TRBV6-5	14	-	TRBJ2-2	TGTGCCAGCAGTAGCGAGGGGAACACCGGGGAGCTGTTTTTT	CASSSEGNTGELFF
-	TRBV4-3	18	TRBD2	TRBJ2-1	TGCGCCAGCAGCCAAAGAAGGAACGGGGGGGCATTCTACAATGAGCAGTTCTTC	CASSQRRNGGAFYNEQFF
-	TRBV4-3	14	-	TRBJ2-1	TGCGCCAGCAGCCAAGGATTCCGACGGGATGAGCAGTTCTTC	CASSQGFRRDEQFF
-	TRBV30	14	-	TRBJ2-7	TGTGCCTGGAGTGTACTGGTGGGGGGTTACGAGCAGTACTTC	CAWSVLVGGYEQYF
-	TRBV5-1	15	TRBD2	TRBJ2-7	TGCGCCAGCAGCTTGGGGACTAGCGGTATATACGAGCAGTACTTC	CASSLGTSGIYEQYF
-	TRBV6-1	14	TRBD2	TRBJ2-3	TGTGCCAGCAGTATTGGACTAGCGGGGACGACGCAGTATTTT	CASSIGLAGTTQYF
few	TRBV5-4	17	TRBD2	TRBJ2-3	TGTGCCAGCAGCTTGGATCGGGAGGGTATTGAAAAAGATACGCAGTATTTT	CASSLDREGIEKDTQYF
-	TRBV28	17	TRBD2	TRBJ2-1	TGTGCCAGCAGTTTTTGGGAGAGCGGGAGACCCGCGGATGAGCAGTTCTTC	CASSFWESGRPADEQFF
-	TRBV7-2	16	TRBD1	TRBJ1-5	TGTGCCAGCAGCTTAGGTCCCCCTCAGGGGGCTCAGCCCCAGCATTTT	CASSLGPPQGAQPQHF
few	TRBV28	12	-	TRBJ1-4	TGTGCCACCACAGCCGGGGTTGAAAAACTGTTTTTT	CATTAGVEKLFF
-	TRBV12-5	17	-	TRBJ1-3	TGTGCTAGTGGTTTGGGTATGACAGTGCATTCTGGAAACACCATATATTTT	CASGLGMTVHSGNTIYF
-	TRBV25-1	13	TRBD2	TRBJ2-7	TGTGCCAGCAGTGTCGGGACTAGAGGCGAGCAGTACTTC	CASSVGTRGEQYF
-	TRBV7-9	17	TRBD1	TRBJ1-2	TGTGCCAGCAGCTCCACCCAGGGACAGGGGCTTTTCTATGGCTACACCTTC	CASSSTQGQGLFYGYTF
-	TRBV6-1	14	TRBD2	TRBJ2-7	TGTGCCAGCAATAGACTAGCGGGAGTCTACGAGCAGTACTTC	CASNRLAGVYEQYF
-	TRBV4-2	14	TRBD1	TRBJ1-5	TGTGCCAGCAGCCAAGAACCAGGGGGCTGGCCCCAGCATTTT	CASSQEPGGWPQHF
-	TRBV6-1	13	TRBD1	TRBJ2-3	TGTGCCAGCAGTGGACAGGGAACAGATACGCAGTATTTT	CASSGQGTDTQYF
once	TRBV7-6	16	TRBD1	TRBJ1-3	TGTGCCAGCAGCCTAACAGGGGGCGCGAGTGGAAACACCATATATTTT	CASSLTGGASGNTIYF
-	TRBV6-1	14	TRBD1	TRBJ2-2	TGTGCCAGCAGGGGACAGGGAAACACCGGGGAGCTGTTTTTT	CASRGQGNTGELFF
-	TRBV18	14	-	TRBJ2-3	TGTGCCAGCTCACTGGAGGAGTACTCAGATACGCAGTATTTT	CASSLEEYSDTQYF
-	TRBV18	13	TRBD2	TRBJ2-5	TGTGCCAGCTCACCACTGGGAGGGGAGACCCAGTACTTC	CASSPLGGETQYF
-	TRBV7-9	15	TRBD2	TRBJ2-1	TGTGCCAGCAGCCAGACTAGCGGTGTGGGCAATGAGCAGTTCTTC	CASSQTSGVGNEQFF
-	TRBV6-4	12	-	TRBJ2-1	TGTGCCAGCAGTCTATGTTACAATGAGCAGTTCTTC	CASSLCYNEQFF
-	TRBV5-1	13	-	TRBJ2-1	TGCGCCAGCAGCTTGGTAAGAGGCCATGAGCAGTTCTTC	CASSLVRGHEQFF
-	TRBV30	13	-	TRBJ2-5	TGTGCCTGGAGTGTACTCGCTCAAGAGACCCAGTACTTC	CAWSVLAQETQYF
-	TRBV4-3	15	-	TRBJ1-3	TGCGCCAGCAGCCAAGGGACAGCCTCTGGAAACACCATATATTTT	CASSQGTASGNTIYF
-	TRBV28	16	TRBD1	TRBJ1-6	TGTGCCAGCAGTTTCCCCTCGGGACAGGGGGAATCACCCCTCCACTTT	CASSFPSGQGESPLHF
-	TRBV5-5	12	TRBD1	TRBJ2-7	TGTGCCAGCGACCAGGGGGCGAGGGAGCAGTACTTC	CASDQGAREQYF
-	TRBV19	14	TRBD1	TRBJ2-7	TGTGCCAGCAAAGGACAGGGAAGCTCCTACGAGCAGTACTTC	CASKGQGSSYEQYF
-	TRBV6-5	16	TRBD2	TRBJ2-7	TGTGCCAGCAGTTACAACCTAGCGGGATTCACCTACGAGCAGTACTTC	CASSYNLAGFTYEQYF
-	TRBV30	16	-	TRBJ1-3	TGTGCCTGGAGTGTATTTGGGGGGGCGAGTGGAAACACCATATATTTT	CAWSVFGGASGNTIYF
-	TRBV28	12	-	TRBJ2-5	TGTGCCAGCAAGGCGGGACAAGAGACCCAGTACTTC	CASKAGQETQYF
-	TRBV6-6	13	-	TRBJ1-1	TGTGCCAGCCCCCGACAGGCGAACACTGAAGCTTTCTTT	CASPRQANTEAFF
-	TRBV28	12	-	TRBJ1-2	TGTGCCAGCAGTTTAGGAGGGTATGGCTACACCTTC	CASSLGGYGYTF
-	TRBV6-5	13	-	TRBJ1-2	TGTGCCAGCAGTTACGGCAGGAACTATGGCTACACCTTC	CASSYGRNYGYTF
-	TRBV9	15	-	TRBJ2-7	TGTGCCAGCAGCGCAGGACCGGACAGCTCCTACGAGCAGTACTTC	CASSAGPDSSYEQYF
-	TRBV7-9	16	TRBD1	TRBJ1-1	TGTGCCAGCAGCTTAGGAGACAGGGGGCGAGGCACTGAAGCTTTCTTT	CASSLGDRGRGTEAFF
-	TRBV7-9	15	-	TRBJ2-6	TGTGCCAGCAGCTTAGATAATACTGGGGCCAACGTCCTGACTTTC	CASSLDNTGANVLTF
-	TRBV13	15	TRBD1	TRBJ1-2	TGTGCCAGCAGCTTAGATACAGGGGTCGACTATGGCTACACCTTC	CASSLDTGVDYGYTF
-	TRBV5-1	16	-	TRBJ2-5	TGCGCCAGCAGCTTCGACGGGCGGGTGGGCCAAGAGACCCAGTACTTC	CASSFDGRVGQETQYF
-	TRBV19	14	-	TRBJ2-1	TGTGCCAGTAGTATAGTTCAGGGCCGGGATGAGCAGTTCTTC	CASSIVQGRDEQFF
-	TRBV29-1	14	TRBD2	TRBJ2-1	TGCAGCGTTTTGTTTAGCGGGGCCTCCAATGAGCAGTTCTTC	CSVLFSGASNEQFF
-	TRBV14	13	-	TRBJ1-2	TGTGCCAGCAGCTTCGTACGGGGCTATGGCTACACCTTC	CASSFVRGYGYTF